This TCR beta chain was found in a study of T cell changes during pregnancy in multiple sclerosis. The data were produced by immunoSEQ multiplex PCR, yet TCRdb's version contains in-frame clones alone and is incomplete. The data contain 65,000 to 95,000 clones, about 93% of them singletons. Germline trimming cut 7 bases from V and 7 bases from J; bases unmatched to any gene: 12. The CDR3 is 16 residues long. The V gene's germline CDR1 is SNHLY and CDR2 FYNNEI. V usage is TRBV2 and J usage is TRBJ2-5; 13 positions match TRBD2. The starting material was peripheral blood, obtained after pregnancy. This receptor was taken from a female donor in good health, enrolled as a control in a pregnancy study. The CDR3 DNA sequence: TGTGCCAGCATTCGGACTAGCGGGGGAGCCTGGGGGACCCAGTACTTC. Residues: CASIRTSGGAWGTQYF. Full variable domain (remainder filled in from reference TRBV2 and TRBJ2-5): EPEVTQTPSHQVTQMGQEVILRCVPISNHLYFYWYRQILGQKVEFLVSFYNNEISEKSEIFDDQFSVERPDGSNFTLKIRSTKLEDSAMYFCASIRTSGGAWGTQYFGPGTRLLVL.